Listed below are T cell receptor beta chains from one sample, sequenced in a study of naive and memory T cell subsets. MiXCR, applied by TCRdb to the 5' RACE reads, yields one record per CDR3 protein. This table holds 55,000 to 65,000 distinct CDR3 sequences, 7% to 8% found once. These receptors were taken from a female donor in good health. Both conserved end residues are part of each CDR3. A D gene is named only where the DNA matches it firmly. Clone size is shown for a subset of rows, as once, few, many or a class of expanded clone.

cdr3_length	d_call	clone_size	v_call	j_call	cdr3_nt	cdr3_aa
12	-	few	TRBV27	TRBJ2-2	TGTGCCAGCAGGACTCTGGCCGGGGAGCTGTTTTTT	CASRTLAGELFF
14	-	few	TRBV14	TRBJ2-7	TGTGCCAGCAGCCAAGTCTTCACCTCCTACGAGCAGTACTTC	CASSQVFTSYEQYF
12	-	few	TRBV19	TRBJ2-3	TGTGCCAGCGAACACCAGGGAGATACGCAGTATTTT	CASEHQGDTQYF
14	-	-	TRBV7-7	TRBJ2-5	TGTGCTAGCAGCCTAGGGGGGGGCCAAGAGACCCAGTACTTC	CASSLGGGQETQYF
16	-	-	TRBV20-1	TRBJ2-1	TGCAGTGCTAGCACGTGGGGGCTAGCGGAGCACAATGAGCAGTTCTTC	CSASTWGLAEHNEQFF
19	-	many	TRBV4-1	TRBJ2-6	TGCGCCAGCAGCCAATCAATGAGATTTCGGGGACCCGGGGCCAACGTCCTGACTTTC	CASSQSMRFRGPGANVLTF
17	TRBD1	many	TRBV6-5	TRBJ1-6	TGTGCCAGCCGAAAGACAGGGGTCAGGTATATGAATTCACCCCTCCACTTT	CASRKTGVRYMNSPLHF
15	-	few	TRBV28	TRBJ2-6	TGTGCCAGTCCAACCATAGCTACTGGGGCCAACGTCCTGACTTTC	CASPTIATGANVLTF
16	TRBD1	-	TRBV29-1	TRBJ2-7	TGCAGCGTTGAAGATGAAAGGGACAGGGGGCTCCACGAGCAGTACTTC	CSVEDERDRGLHEQYF
15	-	few	TRBV29-1	TRBJ2-5	TGCAGCGGCCTGCCTTTTGGCGGAGGTTCGGAGACCCAGTACTTC	CSGLPFGGGSETQYF
13	-	-	TRBV29-1	TRBJ1-5	TGCAGCGTTGAGGTGGGGGTCAATCAGCCCCAGCATTTT	CSVEVGVNQPQHF
12	-	few	TRBV6-6	TRBJ1-1	TGTGCCAGCAGTTACAGCGTCATTGAAGCTTTCTTT	CASSYSVIEAFF
14	-	few	TRBV2	TRBJ1-1	TGTGCCAGCACCCCGACAAGGGCGAACACTGAAGCTTTCTTT	CASTPTRANTEAFF
16	TRBD1	few	TRBV7-3	TRBJ2-6	TGTGCCAGCAGCTTATGGACAGGGGTTGGGGCCAACGTCCTGACTTTC	CASSLWTGVGANVLTF
16	-	-	TRBV29-1	TRBJ1-2	TGCAGCGTTGAATGGCCAGTAGGGCAGTCTAACTATGGCGACACCTTC	CSVEWPVGQSNYGDTF
14	TRBD1	few	TRBV2	TRBJ1-5	TGTGCCAGCAGTCGGACAGGTCTCAATCAGCCCCAGCATTTT	CASSRTGLNQPQHF
15	TRBD1	-	TRBV5-5	TRBJ1-2	TGTGCCAGCAGCACCGGACAGGGGAGGAACTATGGCGACACCTTC	CASSTGQGRNYGDTF
15	-	few	TRBV7-9	TRBJ1-1	TGTGCCAGCAGCCGAGGCAGTTCAGGGATCACTGAAGCTTTCTTT	CASSRGSSGITEAFF
15	-	few	TRBV20-1	TRBJ1-1	TGCAGTGCTAGTCGAGGCGGCCGGGGGACCACTGAAGCTTTCTTT	CSASRGGRGTTEAFF
20	TRBD2	many	TRBV11-2	TRBJ2-1	TGTGCCAGCAGCTTAGTGAGGGGGCTAGCGGGGGCGACCTCCTACAATGAGCAGTTCTTC	CASSLVRGLAGATSYNEQFF
15	-	few	TRBV2	TRBJ1-1	TGTGCCAGCAGTGAACAAGAGGGGAGGGGCACTGAAGCTTTCTTT	CASSEQEGRGTEAFF
13	TRBD1	few	TRBV20-1	TRBJ2-3	TGCAGTGCCAAAACAGGGGTCCCAGATACGCAGTATTTT	CSAKTGVPDTQYF
12	-	many	TRBV6-2/TRBV6-3	TRBJ1-5	TGTGCCAGCAGTTACGGGGATCAGCCCCAGCATTTT	CASSYGDQPQHF
15	TRBD2	many	TRBV10-3	TRBJ2-3	TGTGCCATCAGTGAAGTAGCGGGGAGCACAGATACGCAGTATTTT	CAISEVAGSTDTQYF
12	-	many	TRBV29-1	TRBJ2-3	TGCAGCGTTGGTGGAGTCACAGATACGCAGTATTTT	CSVGGVTDTQYF
15	TRBD1	-	TRBV4-1	TRBJ2-2	TGCGCCAGCAGCCGCCAGGGGGCAGTCACCGGGGAGCTGTTTTTT	CASSRQGAVTGELFF
14	-	few	TRBV7-3	TRBJ2-7	TGTGCCAGCAGCTTACTTGGGGATCTCTCCGAGCAGTACTTC	CASSLLGDLSEQYF
14	TRBD1	many	TRBV6-6	TRBJ1-4	TGTGCCAGCAGTCCGGGACAGACTAATGAAAAACTGTTTTTT	CASSPGQTNEKLFF
16	TRBD2	few	TRBV5-1	TRBJ2-3	TGCGCCAGCAGCTTAGGAGCGGGACTTAGCACAGATACGCAGTATTTT	CASSLGAGLSTDTQYF
16	-	many	TRBV6-1	TRBJ1-5	TGTGCCAGCAGTGAAGTATATTGGCAGGCCGATCAGCCCCAGCATTTT	CASSEVYWQADQPQHF
15	-	many	TRBV27	TRBJ1-2	TGTGCCAGCAGGCATCAGCTAAACGCTAACTATGGCTACACCTTC	CASRHQLNANYGYTF
20	TRBD1	-	TRBV25-1	TRBJ2-1	TGTGCCAGCAGCGCCTTCTGGACAGGGCGCGGGAAAGGGTCCTACAATGAGCAGTTCTTC	CASSAFWTGRGKGSYNEQFF
15	TRBD1	few	TRBV29-1	TRBJ2-5	TGCAGCGCTCAATCTCAACAGGGGGCGGGGGAGACCCAGTACTTC	CSAQSQQGAGETQYF
16	TRBD1	-	TRBV5-1	TRBJ2-1	TGCGCCAGCAGCTTGGATCTTACAGGGGGCTTAGATGAGCAGTTCTTC	CASSLDLTGGLDEQFF
12	-	few	TRBV7-9	TRBJ1-2	TGTGCCAGCAGGCAGGCTAACTATGGCTACACCTTC	CASRQANYGYTF
14	-	-	TRBV20-1	TRBJ2-3	TGCAGTGCTAAGAGTGGATTCAGCACAGATACGCAGTATTTT	CSAKSGFSTDTQYF
14	TRBD1	many	TRBV28	TRBJ1-6	TGTGCCAGCCATCGGGGACAGGTCAATTCACCCCTCCACTTT	CASHRGQVNSPLHF
12	TRBD1	few	TRBV30	TRBJ2-3	TGTGCCTGGATAAACAGGGGGGATACGCAGTATTTT	CAWINRGDTQYF
14	-	few	TRBV12-3/TRBV12-4	TRBJ2-5	TGTGCCAGCAGTCGACAGGGCGGGAAGGAGACCCAGTACTTC	CASSRQGGKETQYF
13	-	many	TRBV29-1	TRBJ2-7	TGCAGCGTTGAAGAAGCCGCCCGGGAAGAGCAGTACTTC	CSVEEAAREEQYF
12	-	-	TRBV19	TRBJ2-1	TGTGCCAGTAGTATAGACCGACCCCCGCAGTTCTTC	CASSIDRPPQFF
15	-	-	TRBV6-5	TRBJ2-7	TGTGCCAGCAGCTCCGCGGGGGCTTCGGGGTACGAGCAGTACTTC	CASSSAGASGYEQYF
13	TRBD2	few	TRBV9	TRBJ2-1	TGTGCCAGCAGCGGTAGTAGCGGGGATGAGCAGTTCTTC	CASSGSSGDEQFF
14	TRBD1	many	TRBV20-1	TRBJ1-5	TGCAGTGCCCTCCGGGACAGGGAGGTTCAGCCCCAGCATTTT	CSALRDREVQPQHF
11	-	many	TRBV7-9	TRBJ2-7	TGTGCCAGCAGCTTTTCCTACGAGCAGTACTTC	CASSFSYEQYF
15	TRBD1	many	TRBV20-1	TRBJ1-5	TGCAGTGCTAGGGTGGCAGGGGGATACAATCAGCCCCAGCATTTT	CSARVAGGYNQPQHF
13	-	few	TRBV20-1	TRBJ2-1	TGCAGTGCTAGACCTTACTGGGCTCGGGAGCAGTTCTTC	CSARPYWAREQFF
17	TRBD1	many	TRBV6-6	TRBJ1-6	TGTGCCAGTCGGACAGGGGGCTTCAGCTCCTATAATTCACCCCTCCACTTT	CASRTGGFSSYNSPLHF
16	TRBD1	many	TRBV6-6	TRBJ1-5	TGTGCCAGCAGTTACGGTAATACAGGGGGTGGGCAGCCCCAGCATTTT	CASSYGNTGGGQPQHF
16	TRBD1	few	TRBV19	TRBJ1-5	TGTGCCAGTAGTTCACAGGACAGGGGAGTGAATCAGCCCCAGCATTTT	CASSSQDRGVNQPQHF
15	TRBD1	few	TRBV7-7	TRBJ2-6	TGTGCTAGCAGCCCAACAGGGGTCGGGGCCAACGTCCTGACTTTC	CASSPTGVGANVLTF
15	-	-	TRBV6-6	TRBJ2-2	TGTGCCAGCAGTTGGGGCGTAGGTAGCACCGGGGAGCTGTTTTTT	CASSWGVGSTGELFF
14	-	-	TRBV20-1	TRBJ2-5	TGCAGTGCTAGAGATTTAACGGGAGTAGAGACCCAGTACTTC	CSARDLTGVETQYF
13	TRBD2	few	TRBV28	TRBJ2-7	TGTGCCAGCAGTTTCCGAAGCGGGGGACTTGCCCGCTTC	CASSFRSGGLARF
17	TRBD1	few	TRBV27	TRBJ1-1	TGTGCCAGCAGTAGCCGGGACAGGGGGAATTCGAACACTGAAGCTTTCTTT	CASSSRDRGNSNTEAFF
13	-	many	TRBV3-1	TRBJ1-2	TGTGCCAGCAGCCAAGATCTAGGGAATGGCTACACCTTC	CASSQDLGNGYTF
15	-	many	TRBV12-3/TRBV12-4	TRBJ1-5	TGTGCCAGCAGTCTCCGCTTTCAACTGGGGCAGCCCCAGCATTTT	CASSLRFQLGQPQHF
13	TRBD2	-	TRBV20-1	TRBJ2-5	TGCAGTGCTAGAGTGGGAGGGGTGGAGACCCAGTACTTC	CSARVGGVETQYF
13	-	few	TRBV29-1	TRBJ2-1	TGCAGCGCCCCGGGGGTGGGGTACAATGAGCAGTTCTTC	CSAPGVGYNEQFF